The rows below give T cell receptor beta chains drawn from one sample of a study of blood T cells in healthy people across ages. TCRdb re-derived calls from the 5' RACE reads in MiXCR, one entry per CDR3 protein. The sample shows roughly 680,000 distinct CDR3 sequences, roughly 20% of them seen only once. Sequencing was done on a sample of blood. All receptors derive from a man between 65 and 79 years old in good health. Each CDR3 is given with its conserved first and last residue. The D gene is left open where the match is weak. Size values are once, few and many counts, or a class for expanded clones, and some rows have none.

cdr3_aa | cdr3_nt | v_call | d_call | clone_size | j_call | cdr3_length
CSVEEGANQPQHF | TGCAGCGTTGAGGAGGGAGCCAATCAGCCCCAGCATTTT | TRBV29-1 | . | few | TRBJ1-5 | 13
CAIMAGASGNTIYF | TGTGCCATCATGGCAGGGGCCTCTGGAAACACCATATATTTT | TRBV10-3 | . | few | TRBJ1-3 | 14
CASSLDLAGGYNEQFF | TGCGCCAGTAGCTTGGACCTAGCGGGAGGATACAATGAGCAGTTCTTC | TRBV5-1 | TRBD2 | few | TRBJ2-1 | 16
CANSYRTGSLYEQYF | TGTGCCAACAGTTACAGGACAGGGAGCCTCTACGAGCAGTACTTC | TRBV2 | TRBD1 | . | TRBJ2-7 | 15
CSVVQGKNIQYF | TGCAGCGTTGTCCAGGGGAAAAACATTCAGTACTTC | TRBV29-1 | . | few | TRBJ2-4 | 12
CASSRGFGNQPQHF | TGTGCCAGTAGCCGGGGGTTTGGCAATCAGCCCCAGCATTTT | TRBV19 | . | many | TRBJ1-5 | 14
CASSGTGNYNEQFF | TGTGCCAGCAGCGGTACAGGGAACTACAATGAGCAGTTCTTC | TRBV9 | . | . | TRBJ2-1 | 14
CASSEIRTGGYEQYF | TGTGCCAGCAGTGAAATCCGGACAGGGGGTTACGAGCAGTACTTC | TRBV2 | TRBD1 | many | TRBJ2-7 | 15
CASSQGDRGGYNEQFF | TGCGCCAGCAGCCAAGGCGACAGGGGAGGGTACAATGAGCAGTTCTTC | TRBV3-1 | . | . | TRBJ2-1 | 16
CASSFQTSGTSTDTQYF | TGTGCCAGCAGTTTCCAGACTAGCGGGACTAGCACAGATACGCAGTATTTT | TRBV27 | TRBD2 | many | TRBJ2-3 | 17
CASSLFRDPQYF | TGCGCCAGCAGCTTGTTCAGGGATCCGCAGTATTTT | TRBV5-1 | . | . | TRBJ2-3 | 12
CASSQVSAGTQYF | TGTGCCAGCAGCCAAGTTTCGGCGGGAACACAGTACTTC | TRBV3-1 | . | . | TRBJ2-7 | 13
CSASKGYTDTQYF | TGCAGTGCCAGTAAGGGGTACACAGATACGCAGTATTTT | TRBV20-1 | . | few | TRBJ2-3 | 13
CATSDATSGSYEQYF | TGTGCCACCAGTGACGCCACTAGCGGCTCCTACGAGCAGTACTTC | TRBV24-1 | TRBD2 | few | TRBJ2-7 | 15
CSARDSDRGQPQHF | TGCAGTGCCCGGGACAGCGACAGGGGTCAGCCCCAGCATTTT | TRBV20-1 | TRBD1 | . | TRBJ1-5 | 14
CSAREGRARAYEQYF | TGCAGTGCTAGGGAGGGCAGGGCTAGGGCCTACGAGCAGTACTTC | TRBV20-1 | . | . | TRBJ2-7 | 15
CASSSRRSQETQYF | TGTGCCAGCAGCTCCAGGCGTTCCCAAGAGACCCAGTACTTC | TRBV7-2 | . | . | TRBJ2-5 | 14
CSASRTSGSTTYEQYF | TGCAGTGCTAGCAGGACTAGCGGGTCGACTACCTACGAGCAGTACTTC | TRBV20-1 | TRBD2 | . | TRBJ2-7 | 16
CASSLVDSQGPNTEAFF | TGTGCCAGCAGCTTAGTCGACAGCCAGGGGCCTAACACTGAAGCTTTCTTT | TRBV11-2 | . | few | TRBJ1-1 | 17
CASTGYGFSGANVLTF | TGTGCCAGCACGGGGTATGGCTTTAGTGGGGCCAACGTCCTGACTTTC | TRBV3-1 | . | . | TRBJ2-6 | 16
CASSPSSSGSVDTQYF | TGCGCCAGCAGCCCATCAAGTAGCGGGAGCGTCGATACGCAGTATTTT | TRBV5-1 | TRBD2 | few | TRBJ2-3 | 16
CASSPGTATEAFF | TGCGCCAGCAGCCCCGGGACGGCCACTGAAGCTTTCTTT | TRBV5-1 | . | . | TRBJ1-1 | 13
CASSQDLGVKPQHF | TGCGCCAGCAGCCAAGATCTCGGTGTCAAGCCCCAGCATTTT | TRBV4-3 | . | . | TRBJ1-5 | 14
CASSVASGQETQYF | TGTGCCAGCAGCGTAGCTTCCGGGCAAGAGACCCAGTACTTC | TRBV9 | . | few | TRBJ2-5 | 14
CAISGRGDANYGYTF | TGTGCCATCAGTGGCAGGGGGGATGCAAACTATGGCTACACCTTC | TRBV10-3 | TRBD1 | . | TRBJ1-2 | 15
CASSAESLGANVLTF | TGTGCCAGCAGCGCGGAGTCGCTTGGGGCCAACGTCCTGACTTTC | TRBV7-9 | . | many | TRBJ2-6 | 15
CASSQQGANGELFF | TGTGCCAGCAGCCAGCAGGGGGCTAACGGGGAGCTGTTTTTT | TRBV3-1 | TRBD1 | . | TRBJ2-2 | 14
CASRAGGPSTDTQYF | TGTGCCAGCCGAGCGGGAGGGCCGAGCACAGATACGCAGTATTTT | TRBV28 | TRBD2 | few | TRBJ2-3 | 15
CASRRTISNTGELFF | TGTGCCAGCAGACGGACGATCTCGAACACCGGGGAGCTGTTTTTT | TRBV2 | . | . | TRBJ2-2 | 15
CASSVSEKLFF | TGTGCCAGCAGTGTTTCAGAAAAACTGTTTTTT | TRBV2 | . | few | TRBJ1-4 | 11
CASSWIRADTQYF | TGTGCCAGCAGCTGGATAAGGGCAGATACGCAGTATTTT | TRBV11-2 | . | few | TRBJ2-3 | 13
CASGLGASGTYNEQFF | TGTGCTAGTGGTTTGGGGGCTAGCGGTACCTACAATGAGCAGTTCTTC | TRBV12-5 | TRBD2 | . | TRBJ2-1 | 16
CASGGGGSYNEQFF | TGCGCCAGCGGTGGGGGGGGATCCTACAATGAGCAGTTCTTC | TRBV5-1 | TRBD2 | . | TRBJ2-1 | 14
CASSLMGVDTQYF | TGTGCCAGCAGCTTAATGGGGGTAGATACGCAGTATTTT | TRBV7-2 | . | . | TRBJ2-3 | 13
CASSLISVDTQCF | TGTGCCAGCAGCTTAATCTCGGTAGATACGCAGTGTTTT | TRBV7-2 | . | . | TRBJ2-3 | 13
CASSSAGLAGAYEQYF | TGTGCCAGCAGCTCAGCGGGGCTAGCGGGAGCCTACGAGCAGTACTTC | TRBV7-2 | TRBD2 | . | TRBJ2-7 | 16
CASSLSWGDGYTF | TGTGCCAGCAGCCTTTCGTGGGGCGATGGCTACACCTTC | TRBV7-2 | . | few | TRBJ1-2 | 13
CASSRGEGGGIQETQYF | TGTGCCAGCAGTCGAGGGGAAGGCGGGGGTATCCAAGAGACCCAGTACTTC | TRBV12-3/TRBV12-4 | TRBD2 | few | TRBJ2-5 | 17
CASRPGWVRGGVSYNEQFF | TGTGCCAGCAGACCGGGGTGGGTACGCGGGGGGGTGTCCTACAATGAGCAGTTCTTC | TRBV11-2 | TRBD2 | . | TRBJ2-1 | 19
CASIHPLGFEQYF | TGTGCCAGCATCCATCCCCTAGGGTTCGAGCAGTACTTC | TRBV28 | . | few | TRBJ2-7 | 13
CASSRHKSDTEAFF | TGTGCCAGCAGCCGACACAAGTCGGACACTGAAGCTTTCTTT | TRBV7-3 | . | few | TRBJ1-1 | 14
CSATDSYEKLFF | TGCAGTGCTACGGACAGTTATGAAAAACTGTTTTTT | TRBV20-1 | . | few | TRBJ1-4 | 12
CASSDMGNSYEQYF | TGTGCCAGCAGTGATATGGGCAACTCCTACGAGCAGTACTTC | TRBV2 | . | . | TRBJ2-7 | 14
CASSSDSGANVLTF | TGCGCCAGCAGCTCCGACTCTGGGGCCAACGTCCTGACTTTC | TRBV5-1 | . | . | TRBJ2-6 | 14
CASRDRDQSYNEQFF | TGTGCCAGCAGAGACCGGGACCAGAGCTACAATGAGCAGTTCTTC | TRBV14 | . | . | TRBJ2-1 | 15
CASSSQTTTDTQYF | TGTGCCAGCAGCTCCCAGACAACGACAGATACGCAGTATTTT | TRBV11-2 | . | many | TRBJ2-3 | 14